Listed below are T cell receptor beta chains from one sample, sequenced in a study of T cells in narcolepsy. Produced via immunoSEQ multiplex PCR; TCRdb's table is partial and in-frame only. Here the sample spans about 27,000 clones, 70% to 80% being singletons. Input material: CD45RA- memory CD4+ T cells from PBMCs. The receptors stem from a human donor with narcolepsy. Each CDR3 is given with its conserved first and last residue. The order of the fields is D gene, J gene, V gene, clone size, CDR3 DNA, CDR3 protein. A D gene is named only where the DNA matches it firmly. Part of the rows lack a size; the others show once, few, many or a class for expanded clones.

NA | TRBJ2-3 | TRBV29-1 | NA | TGCAGCGTTGATAAGTCTAGTCTCCGAGATACGCAGTATTTT | CSVDKSSLRDTQYF
TRBD1 | TRBJ1-2 | TRBV6-5 | NA | TGTGCCAGCAGTGACGGGACAGGGAGCTACACCTTC | CASSDGTGSYTF
TRBD1 | TRBJ1-1 | TRBV30 | NA | TGTGCCTGGGGAACCGGGACAGTCAACACTGAAGCTTTCTTT | CAWGTGTVNTEAFF
TRBD2 | TRBJ2-5 | TRBV18 | NA | TGTGCCAGCTCACCCAGGGCCCGGCCAGCGGGGGGCCAAGAGACCCAGTACTTC | CASSPRARPAGGQETQYF
TRBD1 | TRBJ2-2 | TRBV7-4 | NA | TGTGCCAGCAGCTTAAATCTGGGACAGGGGGCTCCCGGGGAGCTGTTTTTT | CASSLNLGQGAPGELFF
TRBD1 | TRBJ1-5 | TRBV19 | NA | TGTGCCAGTAGACCGGGACAGGGAAGCAATCAGCCCCAGCATTTT | CASRPGQGSNQPQHF
NA | TRBJ2-4 | TRBV15 | NA | TGTGCCACCAGCAGAGATCTCAGGGGCCTACTCTCCAAAAACATTCAGTACTTC | CATSRDLRGLLSKNIQYF
NA | TRBJ2-2 | TRBV18 | few | TGTGCCAGCTCACCTTACAGGGATAGGAACACCGGGGAGCTGTTTTTT | CASSPYRDRNTGELFF
NA | TRBJ2-7 | TRBV7-8 | few | TGTGCCAGCAGCTTAGGTGGGGGGTTTGTCTACGAGCAGTACTTC | CASSLGGGFVYEQYF
NA | TRBJ1-6 | TRBV18 | NA | TGTGCCAGCTCACGGGACATATTGGATTCACCCCTCCACTTT | CASSRDILDSPLHF